This is a list of T cell receptor beta chains from one sample in a study of blood T cell repertoires in COVID-19. Method: immunoSEQ multiplex PCR; TCRdb's copy keeps in-frame clones and lacks some. The sample yields 150,000 to 200,000 clones, roughly 80% seen once. Sequencing used peripheral blood. The receptors were gathered from a man over 45 who had recovered from COVID-19. The CDR3 runs from the conserved cysteine through the conserved F or W. A D gene is named only where the DNA matches it firmly. Only some rows state a clone size, as once, few, many or a class for expanded clones.

v_call	d_call	clone_size	j_call	cdr3_aa	cdr3_nt
TRBV5-1	TRBD1	-	TRBJ1-6	CASRRQGSESPLHF	TGCGCCAGCAGAAGACAGGGTTCCGAATCACCCCTCCACTTT
TRBV9	TRBD1	-	TRBJ2-5	CASSGLTGDETQYF	TGTGCCAGCAGCGGACTAACAGGGGACGAGACCCAGTACTTC
TRBV6-5	TRBD2	-	TRBJ2-1	CASRLGLAGDNEQFF	TGTGCCAGCAGGTTGGGACTAGCGGGTGACAATGAGCAGTTCTTC
TRBV19	-	-	TRBJ2-7	CASSIGRGSYEQYF	TGTGCCAGTAGTATCGGTCGGGGATCCTACGAGCAGTACTTC
TRBV5-1	-	-	TRBJ1-1	CASSLVDSGFNTEAFF	TGCGCCAGCAGCTTGGTGGATTCAGGATTTAACACTGAAGCTTTCTTT
TRBV2	-	-	TRBJ2-7	CASSSGQTVPYEQYF	TGTGCCAGCAGTTCCGGACAAACAGTCCCCTACGAGCAGTACTTC
TRBV9	TRBD2	-	TRBJ2-3	CASSVTPSGRTDTQYF	TGTGCCAGCAGCGTGACCCCTAGCGGGAGGACAGATACGCAGTATTTT
TRBV7-2	TRBD2	-	TRBJ2-7	CASRDGLGNPYEQYF	TGTGCCAGCAGGGACGGACTAGGAAACCCTTACGAGCAGTACTTC
TRBV7-2	-	few	TRBJ2-1	CASSLGEGSEQFF	TGTGCCAGCAGCTTAGGAGAGGGAAGTGAGCAGTTCTTC
TRBV5-5	TRBD1	-	TRBJ1-4	CASSWETGTGDEKLFF	TGTGCCAGCAGCTGGGAAACCGGGACAGGGGATGAAAAACTGTTTTTT
TRBV6-1	TRBD1	-	TRBJ1-2	CASSELRGFIYGYTF	TGTGCCAGCAGTGAACTCAGGGGGTTTATCTATGGCTACACCTTC
TRBV27	TRBD1	-	TRBJ1-1	CASSLRGRETEAFF	TGTGCCAGCAGTCTAAGGGGGCGGGAAACTGAAGCTTTCTTT
TRBV3-1/TRBV3-2	-	-	TRBJ2-2	CASSQDIRVRTGELFF	TGTGCCAGCAGCCAAGATATTCGCGTTCGCACCGGGGAGCTGTTTTTT
TRBV12-3/TRBV12-4	-	-	TRBJ2-3	CASSRTEVDTQYF	TGTGCCAGCTCGCGGACTGAGGTGGATACGCAGTATTTT
TRBV5-1	-	once	TRBJ1-6	CASSLGWGGSENSPLHF	TGCGCCAGCAGCTTGGGATGGGGCGGCTCTGAGAATTCACCCCTCCACTTT
TRBV9	-	-	TRBJ2-1	CASSPRENPHNEQFF	TGTGCCAGCAGCCCTCGGGAGAATCCCCACAATGAGCAGTTCTTC
TRBV29-1	TRBD1	few	TRBJ1-2	CSVEGGTGGHINYGYTF	TGCAGCGTTGAAGGAGGGACAGGGGGCCATATTAACTATGGCTACACCTTC
TRBV10-1	-	-	TRBJ2-3	CASRRLGGTDTQYF	TGCGCCAGCAGGAGACTAGGCGGTACAGATACGCAGTATTTT
TRBV20-1	-	-	TRBJ1-1	CSAGGAQNTEAFF	TGCAGTGCTGGTGGGGCCCAGAACACTGAAGCTTTCTTT
TRBV7-2	TRBD1	-	TRBJ2-1	CASSLGTGDNEQFF	TGTGCCAGCAGCTTGGGGACAGGGGACAATGAGCAGTTCTTC
TRBV6-6	-	-	TRBJ1-3	CASTRENTIYF	TGTGCCAGCACGCGGGAAAACACCATATATTTT
TRBV28	TRBD1	few	TRBJ1-3	CASSLEGALDIGNTIYF	TGTGCCAGCAGTTTAGAGGGGGCTTTGGATATTGGAAACACCATATATTTT
TRBV2	-	-	TRBJ2-7	CASSEPLRSYEQYF	TGTGCCAGCAGTGAACCGTTGCGGTCCTACGAGCAGTACTTC
TRBV18	-	-	TRBJ2-7	CASSPRGASGTGEQYF	TGTGCCAGCTCACCACGGGGGGCTAGCGGGACAGGCGAGCAGTACTTC
TRBV30	-	-	TRBJ2-3	CAWSRGGGLTDTQYF	TGTGCCTGGAGTAGAGGGGGGGGGCTCACAGATACGCAGTATTTT
TRBV28	TRBD2	-	TRBJ2-2	CASWASGRNMGELFF	TGTGCCAGCTGGGCTAGCGGGAGAAATATGGGGGAGCTGTTTTTT
TRBV9	-	once	TRBJ1-6	CASSVGYQWNSPLHF	TGTGCCAGCAGCGTAGGATACCAGTGGAATTCACCCCTCCACTTT
TRBV6-5	-	-	TRBJ1-4	CASIIIGRTNEKLFF	TGTGCCAGTATAATCATAGGGAGGACAAATGAAAAACTGTTTTTT
TRBV19	-	-	TRBJ2-5	CAVQGFETQYF	TGTGCCGTACAGGGCTTTGAGACCCAGTACTTC
TRBV3-1/TRBV3-2	-	-	TRBJ2-7	CASSPLNRGGDEQYF	TGTGCCAGCAGCCCCCTCAACAGAGGGGGTGACGAGCAGTACTTC
TRBV19	TRBD2	-	TRBJ2-1	CASRKTSGVEQFF	TGTGCCAGTAGGAAGACTAGCGGGGTAGAGCAGTTCTTC
TRBV9	-	many	TRBJ1-1	CASSQEGGTEAFF	TGTGCCAGCAGCCAAGAAGGGGGCACTGAAGCTTTCTTT
TRBV29-1	TRBD1	many	TRBJ2-7	CSVGSPGQGVGEQYF	TGCAGCGTTGGATCCCCGGGACAGGGGGTTGGCGAGCAGTACTTC
TRBV7-3	-	-	TRBJ1-5	CASSSGLNQPQHF	TGTGCCAGCAGCTCCGGTCTGAATCAGCCCCAGCATTTT
TRBV9	-	-	TRBJ2-2	CASSSGTGGYTSGSEYTGELFF	TGTGCCAGCAGCTCCGGGACAGGGGGCTATACTAGCGGGAGCGAGTACACCGGGGAGCTGTTTTTT
TRBV28	-	-	TRBJ2-5	CASSFSKHGRAYVQETQYF	TGTGCCAGCAGTTTCTCGAAACACGGCAGGGCCTACGTCCAAGAGACCCAGTACTTC
TRBV5-8	TRBD1	-	TRBJ1-5	CASSLEGRGLPQPQHF	TGTGCCAGCAGCTTGGAGGGCAGGGGGCTACCTCAGCCCCAGCATTTT
TRBV7-8	TRBD1	-	TRBJ1-2	CASSQGRGRDYGYTF	TGTGCCAGCAGCCAAGGAAGGGGGCGAGACTATGGCTACACCTTC
TRBV7-2	-	-	TRBJ1-2	CASSLWGPGYTF	TGTGCCAGCAGCTTATGGGGGCCCGGCTACACCTTC
TRBV30	TRBD1	-	TRBJ2-6	CAWSVLRDSSGANVLTF	TGTGCCTGGAGTGTACTCAGGGACAGCTCTGGGGCCAACGTCCTGACTTTC
TRBV7-3	-	-	TRBJ2-1	CASSFGMAYNEQFF	TGTGCCAGCAGCTTCGGGATGGCGTACAATGAGCAGTTCTTC
TRBV19	TRBD1	-	TRBJ1-1	CASSSTGRNTEAFF	TGTGCCAGTAGTTCGACAGGGCGGAACACTGAAGCTTTCTTT
TRBV29-1	-	-	TRBJ1-1	CSGQGSGGTEAFF	TGCAGCGGGCAGGGGTCAGGAGGCACTGAAGCTTTCTTT
TRBV4-2	-	once	TRBJ1-4	CASSQDYDSREKLFF	TGTGCCAGCAGCCAAGATTATGACTCCCGGGAAAAACTGTTTTTT
TRBV7-9	-	-	TRBJ2-7	CASSLGGPSYEQYF	TGTGCCAGCAGCTTAGGCGGGCCATCCTACGAGCAGTACTTC
TRBV6-5	-	many	TRBJ2-2	CASSTGYGTGELFF	TGTGCCAGCAGTACAGGGTACGGCACCGGGGAGCTGTTTTTT
TRBV9	TRBD2	-	TRBJ2-1	CASSEGLVNEQFF	TGTGCCAGCAGCGAGGGACTAGTCAATGAGCAGTTCTTC
TRBV10-3	-	-	TRBJ2-7	CAISEPSFYEQYF	TGTGCCATCAGTGAGCCTAGCTTCTACGAGCAGTACTTC
TRBV2	TRBD1	once	TRBJ1-4	CASSEARGQANEKLFF	TGTGCCAGCAGTGAAGCGCGGGGACAGGCAAATGAAAAACTGTTTTTT
TRBV25-1	TRBD2	-	TRBJ2-1	CASSERYGTSGYNEQFF	TGTGCCAGCAGTGAACGGTACGGGACTAGCGGATACAATGAGCAGTTCTTC
TRBV19	TRBD1	-	TRBJ2-3	CASSMRTGGSLGGTQYF	TGTGCCAGTAGTATGCGGACAGGGGGCTCCCTTGGAGGTACGCAGTATTTT
TRBV7-9	TRBD2	-	TRBJ2-5	CASSLEGLAGEGRETQYF	TGTGCCAGCAGCTTAGAGGGACTAGCGGGAGAAGGGCGGGAGACCCAGTACTTC